The 32 T cell receptor beta chains presented below share a single source sample, sequenced in a study of tumor T cells in aggressive B-cell lymphoma. Some clones are missing from TCRdb's copy, which holds only in-frame ones; the method was immunoSEQ multiplex PCR. The top ten hold approximately 15% of the sample, which has some 2,700 clones, roughly 85% seen once. Sequenced material: tumor tissue. The source of these receptors is an adult with diffuse large B cell lymphoma. Some clones in this sample may be carry-over from other donors' samples.

The chain couples TRBV7-8 to TRBJ2-4, with 8 bases identical to TRBD1. The trim removed 4 bases at V and 5 bases at J, leaving 7 bases unmatched. Germline lookup yields CDR1 SGHVS and CDR2 FQNEAQ. This CDR3 region has 15 residues. CDR3 nucleotide sequence: TGTGCCAGCAGCTCCCGGACAGGGCGGGAAAACATTCAGTACTTC. This encodes CASSSRTGRENIQYF.

The chain recombines TRBV10-3 with TRBJ2-3, with TRBD1 matching over 9 bases. Germline V CDR1 and CDR2: ENHRY, SYGVKD. CDR3 length: 14 amino acids. After removal of 6 bases from V and 0 bases from J, the junction contained 1 base not matched to a gene. The CDR3 nucleotides read TGTGCCATCAGCGGACAGGGGAGCACAGATACGCAGTATTTT. Amino acids: CAISGQGSTDTQYF.

The V and J genes are TRBV29-1 and TRBJ2-2; possibly TRBD2 for D (6 bases). V lost 1 base to trimming and J lost 4 bases, with 19 bases between them. Germline assignment: CDR1 SQVTM and CDR2 ANQGSEA. The CDR3 extends over 17 amino acids. CDR3 nucleotide sequence: TGCAGCGTTGAAGCCCCGGTAGGAGGGAGAGGCACCGGGGAGCTGTTTTTT. Amino acid sequence: CSVEAPVGGRGTGELFF.

In nucleotides, the CDR3 is TGTGCCAGCAGTTTATCGCGGCAGCCCGCTAACTATGGCTACACCTTC. Amino acids: CASSLSRQPANYGYTF. The genes are TRBV27 and TRBJ1-2; D is undetermined. Germline V lookup: CDR1 MNHEY, CDR2 SMNVEV (reference sequence). The CDR3 has 16 amino acids. The V and J ends lost 0 bases and 0 bases respectively, with 11 bases between them.

The rearrangement links TRBV5-1 to TRBJ2-3; TRBD2 matches 9 bases. The CDR3 is 14 amino acids. V gave up 9 bases and J gave up 0 bases; unmatched junction bases: 5. CDR1 is SGHRS and CDR2 is YFSETQ in the germline V gene. The CDR3 here is CATRREGSTDTQYF. The CDR3 nucleotides read TGCGCCACCCGGCGGGAGGGCAGCACAGATACGCAGTATTTT.

The chain employs TRBV6-6 and TRBJ1-2, with 8 bases that match TRBD1. CDR1 is MNHNY, CDR2 SVGAGI, per germline (reference sequence). This CDR3 has 15 amino acids. V trimming: 6 bases; J trimming: 4 bases; junction bases outside the gene matches: 10. The CDR3, as DNA: TGTGCCAGCAGATTACAGGGGGAGCAATCCTATGGCTACACCTTC. Encoded protein: CASRLQGEQSYGYTF.

V is TRBV11-3 and J is TRBJ2-3; perhaps TRBD2 as D (6 bases). V was shortened by 6 bases and J by 1 base, with 20 bases between the two germline ends. Germline loops: CDR1 SGHNT, CDR2 YENEEA. The CDR3 extends over 17 amino acids. CDR3 residues: CASSSRGRSDGTDTQYF. The CDR3, as DNA: TGTGCCAGCAGTTCCCGGGGGAGATCAGATGGCACAGATACGCAGTATTTT.

The chain uses TRBV4-3 and TRBJ2-5; 7 bases align to TRBD2. The germline V gene encodes CDR1 LGHNA and CDR2 YSLEER. V was clipped by 1 base and J by 5 bases; unmatched bases: 7. This CDR3 has 15 amino acids. The CDR3 sequence is CASSQGAGEGETQYF. CDR3 nucleotide sequence: TGCGCCAGCAGCCAAGGGGCGGGAGAGGGGGAGACCCAGTACTTC.

Concerning this clone: The sample holds other DNA sequences that translate to the same CDR3. The chain combines TRBV5-8 with TRBJ1-1; D ambiguous. The length of the CDR3 is 13 residues. Trimming pared 0 bases from V and 2 bases from J, leaving 5 bases between. Germline lookup yields CDR1 SGHTS and CDR2 YDEGEE. The CDR3 reads CASSLVPNTEAFF. The DNA for the CDR3 is TGTGCCAGCAGCTTGGTTCCTAACACTGAAGCTTTCTTT.

V is TRBV19 and J is TRBJ2-7; D unclear. The CDR3 spans 14 residues. Germline V lookup: CDR1 LNHDA, CDR2 SQIVND (reference sequence). Deletions cut 0 bases from V and 5 bases from J, with 11 bases between. The CDR3 DNA is TGTGCCAGTAGTATAGACCTATCATTCGACGAGCAGTACTTC. This translates into CASSIDLSFDEQYF.

This chain joins TRBV7-2 and TRBJ1-4; no definite D call. The CDR3 runs 16 residues. Germline CDR1 and CDR2: SGHTA and FQGNSA. V lost 1 base and J lost 7, with 16 bases in between. CDR3 coding DNA: TGTGCCAGCAGCTTAGTCAGGAAGAGATCAGCTGAAAAACTGTTTTTT. This translates into CASSLVRKRSAEKLFF.

This clone appeared a single time. The rearrangement links TRBV7-2 to TRBJ2-4, with D perhaps matching TRBD1 (5 bases). The CDR3 sequence is 18 residues long. V dropped 5 bases and J dropped 0 bases, with 20 bases sitting between them. Germline V CDR1 and CDR2: SGHTA, FQGNSA. The DNA of the CDR3 is TGTGCCAGCAGCCGGCAAACGCAGGGCCCCCTAGCCAAAAACATTCAGTACTTC. Its protein product is CASSRQTQGPLAKNIQYF.

This chain links TRBV4-1 with TRBJ2-7, with 8 bases fitting TRBD2. Per germline, CDR1 MGHRA and CDR2 YSYEKL. V lost 4 bases and J lost 5; bases outside the gene matches: 10. The CDR3 contains 15 residues. CDR3 in amino acids: CASSRSPGGPNEQYF. In DNA, the CDR3 is TGCGCCAGCAGCCGGAGTCCGGGAGGGCCAAACGAGCAGTACTTC.

This chain joins TRBV7-9 and TRBJ1-2; no clear D. Trimming pared 3 bases from V and 4 bases from J, leaving 9 bases between. The CDR3 is 13 amino acids. Germline values: CDR1 SEHNR, CDR2 FQNEAQ (reference sequence). This CDR3 reads CASSFGSGYGYTF. In DNA, the CDR3 is TGTGCCAGCAGCTTCGGGTCCGGCTATGGCTACACCTTC.

The genes are TRBV5-1 and TRBJ1-2; no reliable D call. CDR3 length equals 15 residues. Germline V gene lookup returns CDR1 SGHRS and CDR2 YFSETQ. The germline V and J ends were trimmed by 0 bases and 2 bases, with 11 bases remaining between them. The CDR3 DNA follows: TGCGCCAGCAGCTTGGGCCCGGGGTCGAACTATGGCTACACCTTC. It encodes CASSLGPGSNYGYTF.

V and J are TRBV27 and TRBJ1-2, with 7 bases that match TRBD1. Germline CDR1 and CDR2: MNHEY and SMNVEV (reference sequence). The CDR3 totals 14 residues. V gave up 4 bases and J gave up 6 bases; unmatched junction bases: 8. CDR3 in DNA: TGTGCCAGCAGTTCCGTCCTACAGGGGAATGGCTACACCTTC. Protein sequence: CASSSVLQGNGYTF.

The chain employs TRBV5-6 and TRBJ1-2; 10 nucleotides line up with TRBD1. There are 15 residues in the CDR3. Trimming at V came to 4 bases and at J to 3 bases, leaving 6 bases not matched to a gene. Germline V gene data show CDR1 as SGHDT and CDR2 as YYEEEE. CDR3: CASSLRDRGYYGYTF. CDR3 DNA sequence: TGTGCCAGCAGCCTCCGGGACAGGGGCTACTATGGCTACACCTTC. Using reference TRBV5-6 and TRBJ1-2 for the parts outside the CDR3, the full variable domain is DAGVTQSPTHLIKTRGQQVTLRCSPKSGHDTVSWYQQALGQGPQFIFQYYEEEERQRGNFPDRFSGHQFPNYSSELNVNALLLGDSALYLCASSLRDRGYYGYTFGSGTRLTVV.

The chain recombines TRBV7-8 with TRBJ1-5; D is undetermined. V lost 1 base, J lost 5 bases, and 9 bases lay in between. There are 14 residues in the CDR3. Germline-derived CDR1 and CDR2 are SGHVS and FQNEAQ. The CDR3 loop is CASSLDRGHQPQHF. Here the CDR3 DNA reads TGTGCCAGCAGCTTAGATCGGGGTCATCAGCCCCAGCATTTT.

The genes are TRBV29-1 and TRBJ1-1; D is undetermined. This CDR3 contains 14 residues. The germline V gene has CDR1 SQVTM and CDR2 ANQGSEA. V was cut by 1 base and J by 2 bases, with 11 bases left in between. Here the CDR3 reads CSVEGAPSNTEAFF. CDR3 in DNA: TGCAGCGTTGAAGGGGCCCCCAGCAACACTGAAGCTTTCTTT.

The CDR3 sequence: CASSLVGLAGGQDTQYF. The CDR3 DNA reads TGTGCCAGCAGCTTGGTGGGACTAGCGGGAGGGCAAGATACGCAGTATTTT. This chain connects TRBV5-8 to TRBJ2-3; the match to TRBD2 covers 16 bases. The germline V gene has CDR1 SGHTS and CDR2 YDEGEE. V shed 0 bases, J shed 5 bases, and the junction held 3 bases outside the gene matches. CDR3 length: 17 amino acids.

DNA for the CDR3: TGTGCCAGCAGCCCTACAGGGTCCACTGAAGCTTTCTTT. It yields the protein CASSPTGSTEAFF. This chain connects TRBV11-3 to TRBJ1-1; a weak D match, TRBD1 (6 bases). Germline assignment: CDR1 SGHNT and CDR2 YENEEA. Trimming left V 5 bases short and J 4 bases short, with 11 bases between. This CDR3 spans 13 amino acids.

The V call is TRBV28, the J call TRBJ1-2; D not certain. This CDR3 has 11 amino acids. V dropped 3 bases and J dropped 8 bases, with 7 bases sitting between them. The V gene's germline CDR1 is MDHEN and CDR2 SYDVKM. The CDR3 here is CASSFAYGYTF. The CDR3 nucleotides read TGTGCCAGCAGTTTCGCGTACGGCTACACCTTC.

The genes are TRBV11-3 and TRBJ1-5; no clear D gene. The CDR3 runs to 13 residues. Germline loops: CDR1 SGHNT, CDR2 YENEEA. Trimming removed 2 bases from V and 2 bases from J, with 4 bases in between. The CDR3 protein is CASSLTGNQPQHF. The CDR3 bases are TGTGCCAGCAGCTTAACGGGCAATCAGCCCCAGCATTTT.

The chain has TRBV7-2 and TRBJ2-6; D is unclear. The V and J ends lost 1 base and 0 bases respectively, with 4 bases between them. The CDR3 covers 15 residues. From germline, CDR1 is SGHTA and CDR2 FQGNSA. CDR3 sequence reads: CASSLGLSGANVLTF. In DNA form, the CDR3 reads TGTGCCAGCAGCTTAGGGCTCTCTGGGGCCAACGTCCTGACTTTC.

Worth noting for this clone: One junction end disagrees with the germline gene, perhaps due to a read error. Other nucleotide sequences in the sample specify the same CDR3. This chain joins TRBV28 and TRBJ2-7; 7 bases match TRBD1. Germline CDR1 and CDR2: MDHEN and SYDVKM. CDR3 length: 14 residues. The DNA of the CDR3 is TGTGCTAGCAGTTACTTGACAGGGATCTACGAGCAGTACTTC. The encoded protein is CASSYLTGIYEQYF.

The V call is TRBV2, the J call TRBJ1-5, with 7 bases lining up with TRBD1. Germline trimming cut 8 bases from V and 4 bases from J; bases unmatched to any gene: 11. CDR1 is SNHLY, CDR2 FYNNEI, per germline. The CDR3 consists of 15 residues. The CDR3 loop is CASRQGDNRNQPQHF. CDR3 sequence (DNA): TGTGCCAGCCGCCAGGGGGATAACAGGAATCAGCCCCAGCATTTT.

V is TRBV28 and J is TRBJ2-1; unclear D gene. CDR3 length equals 12 residues. The germline V and J ends were trimmed by 5 bases and 2 bases, with 4 bases remaining between them. In germline, CDR1 is MDHEN, CDR2 SYDVKM. The CDR3 DNA reads TGTGCCAGCAGTCTAGCCTACAATGAGCAGTTCTTC. As protein: CASSLAYNEQFF.

Comment on this clone: Within the sample, other DNA sequences also encode this same CDR3. CDR3 sequence reads: CASSLGLTGETDTQYF. CDR3 nucleotide sequence: TGTGCCAGCAGCTTGGGGTTAACGGGAGAAACAGATACGCAGTATTTT. The chain uses TRBV5-4 and TRBJ2-3, with a tentative D call TRBD2 (6 bases). This CDR3 has 16 residues. V was cut by 0 bases and J by 3 bases, with 14 bases left in between. Germline assignment: CDR1 SGHNT and CDR2 YYREEE (reference sequence).

This clone turned up a few times. V usage is TRBV9 and J usage is TRBJ1-4; 7 bases are shared with TRBD1. J lost 1 base, V lost 4 bases, and 7 bases had no gene match. The CDR3 totals 16 residues. Per the germline V gene, CDR1 is SGDLS and CDR2 is YYNGEE. Written as DNA, the CDR3 is TGTGCCAGCAGCCTTCGCCAGGGGGAAACTAATGAAAAACTGTTTTTT. This sequence encodes CASSLRQGETNEKLFF.

The rearrangement links TRBV5-5 to TRBJ2-7, with 7 bases matching TRBD2. Germline CDR1 SGHKS, CDR2 YYEKEE (reference sequence). The CDR3 loop spans 15 amino acids. The V and J ends lost 4 bases and 2 bases, in that order; junction bases with no gene match: 9. CDR3 nucleotide sequence: TGTGCCAGCAGCCCCAGTCACGGGGGGACCTACGAGCAGTACTTC. Encoded protein: CASSPSHGGTYEQYF.

V usage is TRBV12-5 and J usage is TRBJ1-1; D possibly corresponds to TRBD1 (6 bases). Germline CDR1 and CDR2: LGHNT and FRNRAP. V was shortened by 6 bases and J by 0 bases, with 11 bases between the two germline ends. This CDR3 spans 14 amino acids. The DNA for the CDR3 is TGTGCTAGTGGCTCTCAGGGGATGAACACTGAAGCTTTCTTT. It yields the protein CASGSQGMNTEAFF. Supplemented by reference TRBV12-5 and TRBJ1-1, the full variable domain reads DARVTQTPRHKVTEMGQEVTMRCQPILGHNTVFWYRQTMMQGLELLAYFRNRAPLDDSGMPKDRFSAEMPDATLATLKIQPSEPRDSAVYFCASGSQGMNTEAFFGQGTRLTVV.

The chain has TRBV18 and TRBJ1-2, with D perhaps TRBD1 (5 bases). CDR3 length equals 15 residues. The germline V and J ends were trimmed by 1 base and 4 bases, with 13 bases remaining between them. The germline V gene encodes CDR1 KGHSH and CDR2 LQKENI. CDR3 nucleotides: TGTGCCAGCTCACCACTAGGGGTTACATCCTATGGCTACACCTTC. Translation gives CASSPLGVTSYGYTF. Variable domain in full (rest from reference TRBV18 and TRBJ1-2): NAGVMQNPRHLVRRRGQEARLRCSPMKGHSHVYWYRQLPEEGLKFMVYLQKENIIDESGMPKERFSAEFPKEGPSILRIQQVVRGDSAAYFCASSPLGVTSYGYTFGSGTRLTVV.